Listed below are T cell receptor beta chains from one sample, sequenced in a study of response to subunit inactivated influenza vaccine. TCRdb re-analysed the RT-PCR reads in MiXCR, keeping a single row per CDR3 protein. This table holds a few hundred thousand distinct CDR3 sequences, 21% found once. The sample consisted of PBMCs from blood, taken approximately 20 months after vaccination. The receptors were sampled from a man between 50 and 69 years old who received an inactivated influenza vaccine. The CDR3 runs from the conserved cysteine through the conserved F or W. The D gene is left open where the match is weak. For some rows the clone size is stated as once, few or many, or as a class when expanded; others skip it.

clone_size d_call j_call v_call cdr3_aa cdr3_nt
NA TRBD1 TRBJ2-7 TRBV18 CASSGTANSREQYF TGTGCCAGCTCAGGGACAGCCAATTCTCGCGAGCAGTACTTC
few NA TRBJ1-2 TRBV13 CASSPRQEWGIVGYTF TGTGCCAGCAGCCCAAGACAGGAATGGGGGATCGTCGGCTACACCTTC
few NA TRBJ2-5 TRBV24-1 CATSDSTVGPQETQYF TGTGCCACCAGTGACTCGACAGTGGGGCCACAAGAGACCCAGTACTTC
many NA TRBJ1-1 TRBV11-2 CASSPPDRMNTEAFF TGTGCCAGCAGCCCTCCGGACAGAATGAACACTGAAGCTTTCTTT
few NA TRBJ2-7 TRBV29-1 CSVAGQGGYEQYF TGCAGCGTTGCCGGACAGGGAGGGTACGAGCAGTACTTC
many NA TRBJ1-1 TRBV29-1 CSSGHLNTEAFF TGCAGCTCGGGACACTTGAACACTGAAGCTTTCTTT
few NA TRBJ1-5 TRBV15 CATSRGGMGQPQHF TGTGCCACCAGCAGGGGGGGGATGGGTCAGCCCCAGCATTTT
few NA TRBJ2-7 TRBV4-2 CASSQGWQGINEQYF TGTGCCAGCAGCCAAGGGTGGCAGGGGATTAACGAGCAGTACTTC
few NA TRBJ1-1 TRBV5-6 CASSLDGSEAFF TGTGCCAGCAGCTTGGACGGGAGTGAAGCTTTCTTT
NA NA TRBJ1-5 TRBV20-1 CSARGGVSNQPQHF TGCAGTGCCCGCGGGGGAGTGAGCAATCAGCCCCAGCATTTT
NA NA TRBJ1-5 TRBV7-2 CASSIQYGHFDQPQHF TGTGCCAGCAGCATACAGTATGGACACTTTGATCAGCCCCAGCATTTT
few TRBD2 TRBJ2-1 TRBV20-1 CSPLILAGNNEQFF TGCAGTCCCCTGATACTAGCGGGGAACAATGAGCAGTTCTTC
few NA TRBJ1-6 TRBV2 CASSGKEGSSYNSPLHF TGTGCCAGCAGTGGTAAAGAGGGGAGCTCCTATAATTCACCCCTCCACTTT
few NA TRBJ2-2 TRBV6-2/TRBV6-3 CASAAIKATGELFF TGTGCCAGCGCAGCAATTAAGGCCACCGGGGAGCTGTTTTTT
NA TRBD2 TRBJ2-1 TRBV7-2 CASSSTSGVHNEQFF TGTGCCAGCAGCTCGACTAGCGGGGTCCACAATGAGCAGTTCTTC
NA NA TRBJ2-3 TRBV2 CASSSVSGTDTQYF TGTGCCAGCAGTAGCGTTAGCGGCACAGATACGCAGTATTTT
few TRBD2 TRBJ2-5 TRBV7-2 CATTKGLAGGLETQYF TGTGCCACCACAAAGGGGCTAGCGGGGGGGTTGGAGACCCAGTACTTC
many NA TRBJ2-7 TRBV6-5 CASSYLLSTDYEQYF TGTGCCAGCAGTTATTTACTGTCAACCGACTACGAGCAGTACTTC
NA NA TRBJ2-2 TRBV5-1 CASSRSETGYRELFF TGCGCCAGCAGCAGAAGTGAAACCGGGTACAGGGAGCTGTTTTTT
NA NA TRBJ2-3 TRBV7-3 CASSPFTTSTDTQYF TGTGCCAGCAGCCCCTTTACCACTAGCACAGATACGCAGTATTTT
NA TRBD1 TRBJ2-7 TRBV2 CASSGQGIYEQYF TGTGCCAGCAGTGGACAGGGTATCTACGAGCAGTACTTC
few NA TRBJ1-1 TRBV7-2 CASSLSGGLNTEAFF TGTGCCAGCAGCTTAAGCGGGGGGTTAAACACTGAAGCTTTCTTT
NA TRBD1 TRBJ1-2 TRBV12-3/TRBV12-4 CASSFSGQGRGGYTF TGTGCCAGCAGTTTCTCTGGACAGGGGAGAGGAGGCTACACCTTC
NA TRBD2 TRBJ2-3 TRBV5-1 CASSLTGLASTDTQYF TGCGCCAGCAGCTTGACCGGACTAGCGAGTACAGATACGCAGTATTTT
NA NA TRBJ1-2 TRBV20-1 CSARMALPHGYTF TGCAGTGCTAGAATGGCCCTTCCCCATGGCTACACCTTC
many TRBD1 TRBJ1-1 TRBV28 CASRPGGGGTEAFF TGTGCCAGCCGACCAGGGGGCGGGGGCACTGAAGCTTTCTTT
NA NA TRBJ2-5 TRBV20-1 CSSWGRQETQYF TGCAGTAGTTGGGGGCGGCAAGAGACCCAGTACTTC
NA TRBD2 TRBJ2-2 TRBV2 CASTDPGTSISGELFF TGTGCCAGCACTGACCCCGGGACTAGCATTTCCGGGGAGCTGTTTTTT
few NA TRBJ2-7 TRBV24-1 CATSVGGPLSWEQYF TGTGCCACCAGTGTGGGGGGACCGCTGAGTTGGGAGCAGTACTTC
few NA TRBJ1-5 TRBV4-3 CASSQEVDQPQHF TGCGCCAGCAGCCAAGAGGTTGATCAGCCCCAGCATTTT
NA TRBD2 TRBJ2-2 TRBV4-1 CASSQRLAGDLTGELFF TGCGCCAGCAGCCAAAGACTAGCGGGGGATTTAACCGGGGAGCTGTTTTTT
NA NA TRBJ1-2 TRBV7-2 CASSSPTVGDYGYTF TGTGCCAGCAGCTCCCCGACAGTCGGAGACTATGGCTACACCTTC
many NA TRBJ1-2 TRBV28 CASSPPPMATPNYGYTF TGTGCCAGCAGCCCTCCACCTATGGCAACCCCTAACTATGGCTACACCTTC
many TRBD1 TRBJ1-6 TRBV7-2 CASSKTGVQGLNSPLHF TGTGCCAGCAGCAAGACAGGGGTTCAGGGTCTGAATTCACCCCTCCACTTT